This entry is about one TCR beta chain. The data derive from a study of blood T cell repertoires in COVID-19. Only in-frame clones appear in the TCRdb table, and some are missing; sequencing was by immunoSEQ multiplex PCR. The table lists 310,000 or so clones, around 82% of them singletons. Germline V CDR1 and CDR2: KGHDR, SFDVKD. V shed 3 bases and J shed 0 bases, with 16 bases lying between them. CDR3 length equals 17 residues. The chain carries TRBV24-1 and TRBJ2-5, with D maybe TRBD1 (6 bases). The sequence was collected from a woman in her forties or fifties with acute or convalescent COVID-19. What was sequenced was peripheral blood. The CDR3 DNA reads TGTGCCACCAGTGATGGAACGGGACAATATTACCAAGAGACCCAGTACTTC. Translated, it gives CATSDGTGQYYQETQYF.